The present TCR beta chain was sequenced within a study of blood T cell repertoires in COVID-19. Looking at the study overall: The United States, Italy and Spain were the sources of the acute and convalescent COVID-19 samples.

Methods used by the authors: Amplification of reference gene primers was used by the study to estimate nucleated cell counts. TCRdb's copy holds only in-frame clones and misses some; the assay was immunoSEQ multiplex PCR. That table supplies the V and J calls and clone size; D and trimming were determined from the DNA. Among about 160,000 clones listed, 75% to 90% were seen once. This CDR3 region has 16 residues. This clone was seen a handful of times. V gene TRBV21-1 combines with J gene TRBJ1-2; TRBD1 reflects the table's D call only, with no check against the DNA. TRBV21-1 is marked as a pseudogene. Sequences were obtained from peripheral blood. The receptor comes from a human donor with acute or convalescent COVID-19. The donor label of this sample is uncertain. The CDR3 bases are TGTGCCAGCAGCAAAGAGGTCGTCAGGGGGGACGGGAGCTACACCTTC. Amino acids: CASSKEVVRGDGSYTF.